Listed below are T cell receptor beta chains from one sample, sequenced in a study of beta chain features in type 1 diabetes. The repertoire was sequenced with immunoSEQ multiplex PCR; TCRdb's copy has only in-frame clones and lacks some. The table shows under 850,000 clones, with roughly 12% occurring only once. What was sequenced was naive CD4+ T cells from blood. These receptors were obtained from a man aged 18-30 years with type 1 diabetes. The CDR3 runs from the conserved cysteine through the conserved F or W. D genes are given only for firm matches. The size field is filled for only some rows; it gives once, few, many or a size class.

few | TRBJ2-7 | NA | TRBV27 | CASSLGWGPSEQYF | TGTGCCAGCTCCCTCGGATGGGGTCCCTCCGAGCAGTACTTC
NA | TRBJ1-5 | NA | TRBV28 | CASSLNQPQHF | TGTGCCAGCAGCCTCAATCAGCCCCAGCATTTT
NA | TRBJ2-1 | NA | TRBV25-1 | CASSVTGKSRNEQFF | TGTGCCAGCAGTGTCACAGGGAAATCTCGCAATGAGCAGTTCTTC
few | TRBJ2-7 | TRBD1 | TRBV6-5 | CASRPGQGAREQYF | TGTGCCAGCAGACCGGGACAGGGGGCCCGCGAGCAGTACTTC
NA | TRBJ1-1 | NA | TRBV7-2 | CASSLGDYTEAFF | TGTGCCAGCAGCTTGGGGGATTACACTGAAGCTTTCTTT
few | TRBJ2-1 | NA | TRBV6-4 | CASSDEGDSSEQFF | TGTGCCAGCAGTGACGAGGGGGACTCGTCCGAGCAGTTCTTC
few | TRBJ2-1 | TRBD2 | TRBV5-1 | CASTGGTSYNEQFF | TGCGCCAGCACCGGGGGGACTTCCTACAATGAGCAGTTCTTC
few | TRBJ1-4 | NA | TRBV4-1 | CASSPGKGLDEKLFF | TGCGCCAGCAGCCCAGGGAAGGGACTAGATGAAAAACTGTTTTTT
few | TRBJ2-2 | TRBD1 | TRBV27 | CASRGWTGRAGELFF | TGTGCCAGCAGGGGCTGGACAGGGCGAGCCGGGGAGCTGTTTTTT
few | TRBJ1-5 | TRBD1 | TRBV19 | CASSITGASNQPQHF | TGTGCCAGTAGTATAACAGGGGCGAGCAATCAGCCCCAGCATTTT
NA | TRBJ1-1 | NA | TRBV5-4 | CASSVGTFMNTEAFF | TGTGCCAGCAGCGTCGGGACATTCATGAACACTGAAGCTTTCTTT
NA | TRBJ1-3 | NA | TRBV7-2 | CASSQPGNTIYF | TGTGCCAGCAGCCAACCCGGAAACACCATATATTTT
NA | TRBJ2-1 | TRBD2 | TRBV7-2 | CASSSGLAGSSYNEQFF | TGTGCCAGCAGCTCGGGACTAGCGGGGAGCTCCTACAATGAGCAGTTCTTC
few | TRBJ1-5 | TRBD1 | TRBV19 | CASSTDRSQPQHF | TGTGCCAGTAGTACGGACAGGAGTCAGCCCCAGCATTTT
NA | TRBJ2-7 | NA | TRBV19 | CASSIALPNLARPYEQYF | TGTGCCAGTAGTATTGCGCTACCTAACCTAGCTCGGCCATACGAGCAGTACTTC
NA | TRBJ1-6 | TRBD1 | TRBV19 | CASTRGQGGNSPLHF | TGTGCGAGTACTCGAGGACAGGGTGGTAATTCACCCCTCCACTTT
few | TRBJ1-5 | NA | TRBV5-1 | CASSNPGQPQHF | TGCGCCAGCAGCAACCCGGGTCAGCCCCAGCATTTT
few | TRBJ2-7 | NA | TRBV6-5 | CASSPRTYSYEQYF | TGTGCCAGCAGCCCCAGGACCTACTCCTACGAGCAGTACTTC
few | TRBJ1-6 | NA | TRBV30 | CAWRQTRQGTFTLHF | TGTGCCTGGAGACAAACGAGGCAGGGAACCTTCACCCTCCACTTT
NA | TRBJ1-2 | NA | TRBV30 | CAWNRQKGYGYTF | TGTGCCTGGAATCGTCAAAAGGGCTATGGCTACACCTTC
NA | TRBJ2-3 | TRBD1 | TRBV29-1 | CSDRDSTSTDTQYF | TGCAGCGACCGGGACAGCACTAGCACAGATACGCAGTATTTT
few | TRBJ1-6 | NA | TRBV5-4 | CASSVTGHTYNSPLHF | TGTGCCAGCAGCGTGACGGGACATACCTATAATTCACCCCTCCACTTT
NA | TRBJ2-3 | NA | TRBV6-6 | CASSTGPSQLNTQYF | TGTGCCAGCAGTACGGGACCCTCTCAACTTAATACGCAGTATTTT
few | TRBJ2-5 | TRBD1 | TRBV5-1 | CASSVGGLEETQYF | TGCGCCAGCAGCGTAGGGGGCTTGGAGGAGACCCAGTACTTC
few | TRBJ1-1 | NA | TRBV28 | CASGHVNEAFF | TGTGCCAGCGGACATGTTAACGAAGCTTTCTTT
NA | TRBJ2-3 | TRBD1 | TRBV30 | CAWSADRVSDTDTQYF | TGTGCCTGGAGCGCCGACAGGGTTTCAGACACAGATACGCAGTATTTT
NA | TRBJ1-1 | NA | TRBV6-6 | CASRRRTVNTEAFF | TGTGCCAGCAGGCGCAGGACAGTTAACACTGAAGCTTTCTTT